Sequencing of this TCR beta chain was carried out in a study of CD8 T cells in Susac syndrome. Germline values: CDR1 DFQATT, CDR2 SNEGSKA (reference sequence). This CDR3 is built from 12 residues. V was pared by 2 bases and J by 5 bases, with 9 bases between. An input of roughly 0.45 to 1 ug of RNA was subjected to reverse transcription using random hexamers. MiXCR, run by TCRdb on the immunoSEQ multiplex PCR reads, gives a single entry per CDR3 protein. The sample has 400,000 or so distinct CDR3 sequences, roughly 85% seen once. The source is a human donor with multiple sclerosis. The sequenced material came from CD8+ T cells from PBMCs. The chain has TRBV20-1 and TRBJ1-1; no clear D. The CDR3 DNA is TGCAGTGCTAGACTGACGGATACTGAAGCTTTCTTT. Amino acids: CSARLTDTEAFF.